This TCR beta chain was retrieved from a study of preoperative IRX-2 immunotherapy in early breast cancer. Produced via immunoSEQ multiplex PCR; TCRdb's table is partial and in-frame only. The table has 34,000 or so clones, around 83% seen once. There are 15 residues in the CDR3. This sample's treatment: preoperative locoregional IRX-2 cytokine immunotherapy. V usage is TRBV1 and J usage is TRBJ1-2; the table's TRBD1 call for D was not verified on the DNA. TRBV1 is recorded as a pseudogene. This specimen consisted of lymph node tissue, obtained from a patient treated with IRX-2 immunotherapy. This clonotype was obtained from a human donor with breast cancer. DNA for the CDR3: TGCGCCAGCAGCCAAGATGTTCAGGCCGGCTATGGCTACACCTTC. Amino acid sequence: CASSQDVQAGYGYTF.